The 16 T cell receptor beta chains presented below share a single source sample, sequenced in a study of blood T cell repertoires in COVID-19. The data were produced by immunoSEQ multiplex PCR, yet TCRdb's version contains in-frame clones alone and is incomplete. The profile shows 98,000 or so clones, approximately 88% of them singletons. Sequences were obtained from peripheral blood. The receptors shown here come from a human donor in a cohort sampled during active COVID-19.

The CDR3 here is CASSLPLMGLAALQYF. The CDR3 region has the DNA TGTGCCAGCAGCTTACCCCTTATGGGACTAGCGGCTCTGCAGTACTTC. The rearrangement uses TRBV7-9 and TRBJ2-7; 11 nucleotides match TRBD2. After removal of 2 bases from V and 9 bases from J, the junction contained 12 bases not matched to a gene. The CDR3 contains 16 residues. Germline V gene data show CDR1 as SEHNR and CDR2 as FQNEAQ (reference sequence).

The CDR3 here is CASSENTGGEGTQYF. Written as DNA, the CDR3 is TGCGCCAGCAGTGAGAATACAGGGGGCGAAGGGACCCAGTACTTC. This sequence joins TRBV10-1 and TRBJ2-5; 9 bases agree with TRBD1. Germline-derived CDR1 and CDR2 are WNHNN and SYGVQD (reference sequence). This CDR3 region has 15 residues. V lost 2 bases and J lost 7; bases outside the gene matches: 8.

The chain recombines TRBV9 with TRBJ2-1; 9 positions agree with TRBD1. The V gene's germline CDR1 is SGDLS and CDR2 YYNGEE. This CDR3 is built from 13 residues. Trimming at V came to 4 bases and at J to 16 bases, leaving 12 bases not matched to a gene. CDR3 nucleotides: TGTGCCAGCAGCACGGACAGGGGACTTCAGCTATTCTTC. It translates to CASSTDRGLQLFF.

The chain recombines TRBV20-1 with TRBJ1-2, with D tentatively TRBD1 (6 bases). V lost 3 bases and J 8 bases, leaving 19 bases between the germline ends. CDR3 length: 14 residues. Per germline, CDR1 DFQATT and CDR2 SNEGSKA (reference sequence). In DNA form, the CDR3 reads TGCAGTGCTAGTCCCCTTGGGGGGGCGTGGGGCTACACCTTC. It codes for CSASPLGGAWGYTF.

This chain connects TRBV29-1 to TRBJ2-7, with TRBD1 matching over 8 bases. The ends lost 0 bases at V and 2 bases at J; junction bases unmatched: 0. The CDR3 is 13 residues long. Germline CDR1 and CDR2: SQVTM and ANQGSEA. The CDR3 spells CSVEEDRAYEQYF. The DNA for the CDR3 is TGCAGCGTTGAAGAGGACAGGGCCTACGAGCAGTACTTC.

The chain carries TRBV7-9 and TRBJ2-1; 7 positions match TRBD2. Per the germline V gene, CDR1 is SEHNR and CDR2 is FQNEAQ (reference sequence). The CDR3 is made up of 17 amino acids. V shed 2 bases, J shed 0 bases, and the junction held 7 bases outside the gene matches. DNA for the CDR3: TGTGCCAGCAGCTTATATATGGCGGGGGACTCCTACAATGAGCAGTTCTTC. Its translation is CASSLYMAGDSYNEQFF.

This rearrangement joins TRBV5-4 to TRBJ2-7; D perhaps matches TRBD1 (6 bases). There are 13 residues in the CDR3. The germline V and J ends were trimmed by 5 bases and 5 bases, with 14 bases remaining between them. Germline V gene lookup returns CDR1 SGHNT and CDR2 YYREEE (reference sequence). The CDR3 nucleotides read TGTGCCAGCAGTCCCGGGACATGGCACGAGCAGTACTTC. Protein product: CASSPGTWHEQYF.

This clone has a handful of counts. The chain uses TRBV18 and TRBJ1-2; TRBD1 is a possible D gene (5 bases). Per germline, CDR1 KGHSH and CDR2 LQKENI. The CDR3 contains 15 residues. V lost 5 bases to trimming and J lost 5 bases, with 18 bases between them. The CDR3 DNA reads TGTGCCAGCTCATTCGGTGACGGACGACAGTATGGCTACACCTTC. Encoded protein: CASSFGDGRQYGYTF.

The rearrangement uses TRBV12-3 or TRBV12-4 and TRBJ1-2; TRBD1 aligns across 9 bases. The CDR3 totals 13 residues. The V gene end was trimmed by 6 bases and the J gene end by 6 bases; junction bases not matched to a gene: 5. CDR3 sequence reads: CASRGTGSDGYTF. The DNA of the CDR3 is TGTGCCAGCAGGGGGACAGGGTCGGATGGCTACACCTTC.

V and J are TRBV10-3 and TRBJ1-2; tentatively, D is TRBD1 (5 bases). This CDR3 region has 13 residues. Trimming took off 0 bases at V and 7 bases at J, with 9 bases between the two ends. Germline-derived CDR1 and CDR2 are ENHRY and SYGVKD. The CDR3 loop reads CAISESGGGGYTF. The CDR3 DNA sequence: TGTGCCATCAGTGAGTCGGGGGGAGGTGGCTACACCTTC.

CDR3 sequence: CASSITGDGNGYTF. The CDR3 nucleotides read TGTGCCAGCAGCATAACAGGGGACGGGAATGGCTACACCTTC. The chain uses TRBV27 and TRBJ1-2, with 7 bases fitting TRBD1. V lost 6 bases, J lost 6 bases, and 10 bases stayed unmatched. The CDR3 contains 14 residues. Germline CDR1 reads MNHEY; CDR2 reads SMNVEV (reference sequence).

CDR3 sequence reads: CASSIGTGGRLANQPQHF. The DNA for the CDR3 is TGTGCCAGTAGCATTGGGACAGGAGGGAGGTTGGCCAATCAGCCCCAGCATTTT. The chain employs TRBV19 and TRBJ1-5; 8 bases align to TRBD1. V shed 6 bases, J shed 3 bases, and the junction held 16 bases outside the gene matches. The CDR3 runs 18 residues. CDR1 LNHDA and CDR2 SQIVND come from the germline V gene (reference sequence).

This clone appeared once. The genes are TRBV5-6 and TRBJ2-5, with 9 bases fitting TRBD1. With V trimmed by 3 bases and J by 5 bases, 5 bases remained unmatched. Germline V CDR1 and CDR2: SGHDT, YYEEEE. The CDR3 is 14 residues long. CDR3 nucleotide sequence: TGTGCCAGCAGCTACGGGACAGGGATGGAGACCCAGTACTTC. Its translation is CASSYGTGMETQYF.

V is TRBV24-1 and J is TRBJ2-2; 9 bases fit TRBD1. This CDR3 has 22 amino acids. Germline CDR1 reads KGHDR; CDR2 reads SFDVKD. V lost 3 bases, J lost 0 bases, and 19 bases stayed unmatched. CDR3 sequence (DNA): TGTGCCACCAGTGATCCTTTTTTTCCCCTCCTTCGGGACAGGGCGAACACCGGGGAGCTGTTTTTT. Translated, it gives CATSDPFFPLLRDRANTGELFF.

The chain has TRBV15 and TRBJ2-5; possibly TRBD2 for D (6 bases). V gave up 2 bases and J gave up 1 base, with 11 bases separating them. This CDR3 contains 15 residues. Per germline, CDR1 LNHNV and CDR2 YYDKDF (reference sequence). CDR3 residues: CATSRHGGTQETQYF. The CDR3 region has the DNA TGTGCCACCAGCAGACACGGGGGAACCCAAGAGACCCAGTACTTC.

The count of this clone is one. This chain uses TRBV4-1 with TRBJ2-7, with 8 bases matching TRBD2. Germline CDR1 reads MGHRA; CDR2 reads YSYEKL. CDR3 size: 16 residues. V lost 0 bases and J lost 2; bases outside the gene matches: 6. CDR3 loop: CASSQELAGGAYEQYF. CDR3 nucleotides: TGCGCCAGCAGCCAAGAATTGGCGGGAGGAGCCTACGAGCAGTACTTC.